The sequence of this TCR beta chain was determined in a study of blood T cell repertoires in COVID-19. In the study overall: Donors in the United States, Italy and Spain gave samples during acute or convalescent COVID-19. Sources were T cells, B-cell-depleted T cells, or PBMCs; the material itself was cDNA or gDNA.

This CDR3 has 16 residues. After removal of 4 bases from V and 1 base from J, the junction contained 3 bases not matched to a gene. In germline, CDR1 is MNHEY, CDR2 SVGAGI. In the source study's methods: Amplification of reference gene primers provided the estimated nucleated cell counts. Clones were sequenced by immunoSEQ multiplex PCR, and TCRdb holds only the in-frame ones, with some missing. D and trimming were read from the DNA, whereas the V and J calls and clone size are those reported in that table. The data contain approximately 250,000 clones, about 80% of them singletons. This sequence was found in a human donor in a cohort sampled during active COVID-19. The V gene is TRBV6-5, the J gene TRBJ2-1, with 11 bases identical to TRBD2. The sequenced sample consisted of peripheral blood. The CDR3 protein is CASSSSSGGSYNEQFF. The CDR3 DNA reads TGTGCCAGCAGTTCATCTAGCGGGGGGTCCTACAATGAGCAGTTCTTC.